A selection of T cell receptor beta chains follows, all from one sample in a study of blood T cell repertoires in COVID-19. Produced via immunoSEQ multiplex PCR; TCRdb's table is partial and in-frame only. The data hold under 200,000 clones, with roughly 80% observed a single time. What was sequenced was peripheral blood. All receptors come from a human donor with acute or convalescent COVID-19. The donor label of this sample is uncertain. Each CDR3 is given with its conserved first and last residue. D genes are given only for firm matches.

CAFDRALNTEAFF	TRBJ1-1	TRBD1	TRBV30
CASSEHTGWTSVNNEQFF	TRBJ2-1	TRBD2	TRBV6-1
CSVSIQGANTEAFF	TRBJ1-1	TRBD1	TRBV29-1
CASSLGGAGEAFF	TRBJ1-1	-	TRBV7-9
CASSSTTGKKDNEQFF	TRBJ2-1	-	TRBV9
CAWSVKTNTEAFF	TRBJ1-1	-	TRBV30
CASSLRGPAPTGELFF	TRBJ2-2	TRBD1	TRBV27
CAWSVILRGSNTEAFF	TRBJ1-1	TRBD1	TRBV30
CASRMAGTGTNQPQHF	TRBJ1-5	TRBD1	TRBV19
CASSERVANTEAFF	TRBJ1-1	-	TRBV5-1
CASSKGHMNTEAFF	TRBJ1-1	-	TRBV19
CASSFGQGHEKLFF	TRBJ1-4	TRBD1	TRBV5-1
CASSRGGTQETQYF	TRBJ2-5	TRBD2	TRBV7-2
CASSPSPGQSYEQYF	TRBJ2-7	-	TRBV7-7
CAWSVDPGGSGGTQYF	TRBJ2-3	TRBD2	TRBV30
CASRGQGGNSPLHF	TRBJ1-6	TRBD1	TRBV11-2